This record concerns one TCR beta chain sequence. One entry per CDR3 protein, called by TCRdb with MiXCR from the 5' RACE reads. This sample has around 100,000 distinct CDR3 sequences, with 17% found just once. The record originates from a study of T cells of healthy individuals. J was trimmed by 4 bases and V by 0 bases; bases with no gene match: 4. Germline V CDR1 and CDR2: MNHEY, SVGEGT. This CDR3 is built from 16 residues. This TCR was recovered from a human donor in good health. The chain employs TRBV6-2 or TRBV6-3 and TRBJ2-2; TRBD1 aligns across 8 bases. CDR3 in DNA: TGTGCCAGCAGTTACTCGACAGGGGTGGGCACCGGGGAGCTGTTTTTT. Translation gives CASSYSTGVGTGELFF.